The present T cell receptor (beta chain) was sequenced within a study of Tregs in tolerant kidney transplant recipients. Sequenced by immunoSEQ multiplex PCR; TCRdb stores in-frame clones only, minus some. The sample includes fewer than 55,000 clones, approximately 89% of them seen just once. CDR1 is LGHNA and CDR2 is YNFKEQ in the germline V gene. Trimming removed 4 bases from V and 2 bases from J; junction bases left unmatched: 8. This CDR3 comprises 17 residues. Mixed chimerism was transient after nonmyeloablative marrow transplants from related graft donors. The sequence derives from a human patient who received a combined kidney and bone marrow transplant. The graft donor may account for some of the T cells. Sequenced material: CD8+ T cells from blood (PBMCs), taken 12 months after the transplant. V and J are TRBV4-2 and TRBJ2-3, with 11 positions matching TRBD2. CDR3 nucleotide sequence: TGTGCCAGCAGCCCTATCATAGCGGGAGGGATCACAGATACGCAGTATTTT. Its protein product is CASSPIIAGGITDTQYF.